A selection of T cell receptor beta chains follows, all from one sample in a study of pediatric ulcerative colitis. Assay: immunoSEQ multiplex PCR; the TCRdb copy retains only in-frame clones and omits some. The table includes more than 45,000 clones, around 87% detected once. Sequences were obtained from blood. The receptors stem from a boy aged 5-17 years who was a control in a study of pediatric ulcerative colitis. The CDR3 runs from the conserved cysteine through the conserved F or W. D genes are given only for firm matches. Not every row has a clone size; where given, it reads once, few, many or a size class.

d_call	v_call	clone_size	j_call	cdr3_aa	cdr3_nt
TRBD1	TRBV29-1	.	TRBJ2-6	CSVEVRGRGGANVLTF	TGCAGCGTTGAGGTCAGGGGGCGCGGTGGGGCCAACGTCCTGACTTTC
.	TRBV19	.	TRBJ2-4	CASNRPNLLAKNIQYF	TGTGCCAGTAATCGCCCAAATTTACTAGCCAAAAACATTCAGTACTTC
TRBD2	TRBV6-5	.	TRBJ2-3	CASSYLSGGSTDTQYF	TGTGCCAGCAGTTATTTGAGCGGGGGTAGCACAGATACGCAGTATTTT
TRBD2	TRBV6-5	.	TRBJ2-1	CASSLASGGYNEQFF	TGTGCCAGCAGTCTAGCTAGCGGGGGTTACAATGAGCAGTTCTTC
TRBD1	TRBV9	once	TRBJ1-5	CASSGDSFNQPQHF	TGTGCCAGCAGCGGGGACAGTTTCAATCAGCCCCAGCATTTT
TRBD2	TRBV2	.	TRBJ2-1	CASRAQRGYNEQFF	TGTGCCAGCAGAGCCCAGCGGGGGTACAATGAGCAGTTCTTC
TRBD1	TRBV27	.	TRBJ1-4	CASSPGQGAVNEKLFF	TGTGCCAGCAGTCCCGGGCAGGGGGCGGTTAATGAAAAACTGTTTTTT
.	TRBV9	.	TRBJ2-1	CASSVATGSSYNEQFF	TGTGCCAGCAGCGTAGCAACAGGGAGCTCCTACAATGAGCAGTTCTTC
.	TRBV2	few	TRBJ2-1	CASSGFSNEQFF	TGTGCCAGCAGTGGGTTTTCCAATGAGCAGTTCTTC
.	TRBV20-1	.	TRBJ1-2	CSIRDNYGYTF	TGCAGTATTAGGGATAACTATGGCTACACCTTC
TRBD2	TRBV29-1	.	TRBJ2-1	CSVTLELAGGRYNEQFF	TGCAGCGTTACTCTTGAACTAGCGGGGGGGCGTTACAATGAGCAGTTCTTC
.	TRBV9	.	TRBJ1-2	CASSPDLSNYGYTF	TGTGCCAGCAGCCCAGACCTCTCTAACTATGGCTACACCTTC
.	TRBV7-6	few	TRBJ1-5	CASSLSGGQPQHF	TGTGCCAGCAGCTTATCTGGGGGTCAGCCCCAGCATTTT
TRBD2	TRBV5-1	.	TRBJ2-5	CASSPRTSGSGETQYF	TGCGCCAGCAGCCCAAGGACTAGCGGGAGCGGGGAGACCCAGTACTTC
.	TRBV19	.	TRBJ1-3	CASRGYLGNTIYF	TGTGCCAGTCGAGGGTATCTTGGAAACACCATATATTTT
.	TRBV10-3	.	TRBJ2-7	CAISELAREDYEQYF	TGTGCCATCAGTGAGCTAGCTAGGGAGGACTACGAGCAGTACTTC
TRBD2	TRBV5-6	.	TRBJ2-5	CASSVLAGGGETQYF	TGTGCCAGCAGCGTACTAGCGGGAGGAGGAGAGACCCAGTACTTC
.	TRBV2	few	TRBJ2-2	CASTGLAGTGELFF	TGTGCCAGCACCGGCCTAGCAGGGACCGGGGAGCTGTTTTTT
TRBD1	TRBV19	.	TRBJ2-3	CASSIENRGLTDTQYF	TGTGCCAGTAGTATAGAGAACAGGGGGCTGACAGATACGCAGTATTTT
.	TRBV7-2	.	TRBJ1-1	CASSTSPSAGSGAFF	TGTGCCAGCAGCACCAGCCCTTCGGCAGGGAGCGGAGCTTTCTTT
.	TRBV6-1	.	TRBJ2-1	CASSVNEQFF	TGTGCCAGCAGTGTTAATGAGCAGTTCTTC
.	TRBV7-9	.	TRBJ1-5	CASSFGVNDQPQHF	TGTGCCAGCAGCTTCGGCGTTAACGATCAGCCCCAGCATTTT
.	TRBV5-1	.	TRBJ1-1	CASSLVGGGGTEAFF	TGCGCCAGCAGCTTGGTCGGGGGCGGTGGCACTGAAGCTTTCTTT
.	TRBV10-3	.	TRBJ1-3	CAISESIGNSGNTIYF	TGTGCCATCAGTGAGTCGATTGGAAACTCTGGAAACACCATATATTTT
TRBD1	TRBV6-1	.	TRBJ2-7	CASSETGGTPSYEQYF	TGTGCCAGCAGTGAGACAGGGGGGACACCCTCCTACGAGCAGTACTTC
TRBD2	TRBV6-1	.	TRBJ2-1	CASSEGLAAPYNEQFF	TGTGCCAGCAGTGAGGGACTAGCGGCCCCCTACAATGAGCAGTTCTTC
.	TRBV11-2	.	TRBJ2-7	CASQVPFSYEQYF	TGTGCCAGCCAGGTCCCCTTCTCCTACGAGCAGTACTTC
TRBD1	TRBV27	.	TRBJ1-2	CASSWTATGAYYGYTF	TGTGCCAGCAGTTGGACCGCAACAGGGGCCTACTATGGCTACACCTTC
.	TRBV27	.	TRBJ2-7	CASSLGLGGYEQYF	TGTGCCAGCAGTTTGGGCCTCGGGGGCTACGAGCAGTACTTC
TRBD2	TRBV27	.	TRBJ2-1	CASRRGTSEYNEQFF	TGTGCCAGCAGGCGGGGGACTAGCGAGTACAATGAGCAGTTCTTC
TRBD2	TRBV30	.	TRBJ2-1	CAWRELAGGPEQFF	TGTGCCTGGAGGGAACTAGCGGGGGGACCCGAGCAGTTCTTC
.	TRBV4-1	.	TRBJ2-7	CASSQGSRTLYEQYF	TGCGCCAGCAGCCAAGGTAGCCGGACCCTCTACGAGCAGTACTTC
TRBD1	TRBV9	.	TRBJ2-6	CASSEDRGVTGGGANVLTF	TGTGCCAGCAGCGAGGACAGGGGTGTTACTGGAGGTGGGGCCAACGTCCTGACTTTC
.	TRBV30	.	TRBJ2-3	CAWSVGGRGEDTQYF	TGTGCCTGGAGTGTAGGGGGGCGCGGTGAAGATACGCAGTATTTT
.	TRBV11-1	.	TRBJ1-5	CASSPSGPQPQHF	TGTGCCAGCAGCCCCTCTGGGCCTCAGCCCCAGCATTTT
TRBD1	TRBV11-1	once	TRBJ1-2	CASSPALRQGGYGYTF	TGTGCCAGCAGCCCAGCGCTCAGACAGGGCGGGTATGGCTACACCTTC
.	TRBV18	.	TRBJ2-2	CASSPRTGELFF	TGTGCCAGCTCACCTAGGACCGGGGAGCTGTTTTTT
.	TRBV27	.	TRBJ1-2	CASSLSYRALYGYTF	TGTGCCAGCAGTTTATCGTACAGGGCATTATATGGCTACACCTTC
TRBD1	TRBV27	once	TRBJ2-7	CVSSPDRGLTIKSSYEQYF	TGTGTCAGCAGTCCTGACAGGGGGCTCACCATTAAGAGCTCCTACGAGCAGTACTTC
.	TRBV11-2	.	TRBJ2-7	CASSPFGSGSYEQYF	TGTGCCAGCAGCCCCTTTGGTAGCGGATCCTACGAGCAGTACTTC
.	TRBV7-8	.	TRBJ2-1	CASSLSGGSYNEQFF	TGTGCCAGCAGCTTATCTGGCGGCTCCTACAATGAGCAGTTCTTC
TRBD2	TRBV18	.	TRBJ2-1	CASSPKREGLHNEQFF	TGTGCCAGCTCACCGAAGCGGGAGGGCCTTCATAATGAGCAGTTCTTC
.	TRBV5-5	.	TRBJ2-7	CASSSPCGSSYEQYF	TGTGCCAGCAGCTCCCCCTGCGGTTCTTCCTACGAGCAGTACTTC
TRBD2	TRBV4-3	.	TRBJ2-6	CASSQDGGASGANVLTF	TGCGCCAGCAGCCAAGACGGGGGGGCCTCTGGGGCCAACGTCCTGACTTTC
.	TRBV10-3	.	TRBJ1-1	CAISDVGNTEAFF	TGTGCCATCAGTGACGTGGGAAACACTGAAGCTTTCTTT